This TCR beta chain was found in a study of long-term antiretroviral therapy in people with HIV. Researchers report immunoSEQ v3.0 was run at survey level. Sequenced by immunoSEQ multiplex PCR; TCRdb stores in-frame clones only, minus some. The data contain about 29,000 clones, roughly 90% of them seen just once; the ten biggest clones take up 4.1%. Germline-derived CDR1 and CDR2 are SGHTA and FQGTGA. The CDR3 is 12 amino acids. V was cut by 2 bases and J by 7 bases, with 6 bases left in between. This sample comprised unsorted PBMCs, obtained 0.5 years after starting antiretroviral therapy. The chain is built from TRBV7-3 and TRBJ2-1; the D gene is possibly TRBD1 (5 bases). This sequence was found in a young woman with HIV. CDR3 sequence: CASSLGANEQFF. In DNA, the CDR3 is TGTGCCAGCAGCTTAGGGGCGAATGAGCAGTTCTTC. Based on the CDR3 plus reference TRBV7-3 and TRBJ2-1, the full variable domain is GAGVSQTPSNKVTEKGKYVELRCDPISGHTALYWYRQSLGQGPEFLIYFQGTGAADDSGLPNDRFFAVRPEGSVSTLKIQRTERGDSAVYLCASSLGANEQFFGPGTRLTVL.